Below, 18 T cell receptor beta chains from the same sample are listed, as sequenced in a study of early T cells in non-severe SARS-CoV-2 infection. TCRdb ran MiXCR on the 5' RACE reads and lists one entry per CDR3 protein. The table includes more than 65,000 distinct CDR3 sequences, under 15% detected once. Sequenced input: whole blood. These receptors all stem from an adult who was a healthcare worker with PCR-confirmed SARS-CoV-2 infection or an uninfected control (not recorded which).

The chain employs TRBV29-1 and TRBJ1-5; TRBD1 is a possible D gene (5 bases). CDR1 and CDR2 (germline): SQVTM, ANQGSEA. The CDR3 consists of 12 residues. V gave up 5 bases and J gave up 6 bases, with 11 bases separating them. The CDR3 sequence: CSVLGGGQPQHF. CDR3 bases: TGCAGCGTTCTTGGGGGGGGTCAGCCCCAGCATTTT.

In this sample, this clonotype turned up many times. The chain carries TRBV12-3 or TRBV12-4 and TRBJ1-2, with 10 bases lining up with TRBD1. This CDR3 is built from 17 residues. V lost 1 base, J lost 4 bases, and 9 bases stayed unmatched. This CDR3 reads CASSLGPMTGGLYGYTF. Here the CDR3 DNA reads TGTGCCAGCAGTTTAGGACCCATGACAGGGGGCCTCTATGGCTACACCTTC.

This clonotype was seen repeatedly, ten times or more. CDR3 residues: CSVNAGKEGSPLHF. Here the CDR3 DNA reads TGCAGTGTTAACGCAGGGAAGGAGGGTTCACCCCTCCACTTT. The J gene is TRBJ1-6, the V gene TRBV20-1, with D perhaps TRBD1 (5 bases). Trimming took 7 bases from V and 9 from J, leaving 19 bases between them. The germline V gene has CDR1 DFQATT and CDR2 SNEGSKA (reference sequence). The CDR3 length is 14 residues.

This clonotype showed up many times. This rearrangement joins TRBV24-1 to TRBJ1-3, with D possibly matching TRBD1 (5 bases). The length of the CDR3 is 14 residues. CDR1 is KGHDR and CDR2 is SFDVKD in the germline V gene. The ends were cut back, 7 bases at V and 1 base at J, with 10 bases in the middle. The CDR3 nucleotides are TGTGCCACCAGAGACAGAGATTCTGGAAACACCATATATTTT. Translation: CATRDRDSGNTIYF.

There are many counts of this clonotype. The chain combines TRBV24-1 with TRBJ2-2; perhaps TRBD2 as D (6 bases). Per the germline V gene, CDR1 is KGHDR and CDR2 is SFDVKD. This CDR3 contains 14 residues. V dropped 4 bases and J dropped 5 bases, with 10 bases sitting between them. The CDR3: CATSDPGETGELFF. CDR3 nucleotide sequence: TGTGCCACCAGTGACCCGGGGGAGACCGGGGAGCTGTTTTTT.

This sequence joins TRBV2 and TRBJ2-5; D is undetermined. The CDR3 consists of 13 residues. The V end lost 7 bases, the J end lost 1 base, and 10 bases lay between the germline ends. CDR1 is SNHLY and CDR2 is FYNNEI in the germline V gene. The CDR3 sequence is CASTSLTQETQYF. The CDR3 nucleotides read TGTGCCAGCACCTCCCTCACCCAAGAGACCCAGTACTTC.

This clonotype came up many times. This chain's CDR3 is CSAPRDRGFGANVLTF. DNA for the CDR3: TGCAGTGCTCCCCGGGACAGGGGGTTTGGGGCCAACGTCCTGACTTTC. This chain uses TRBV20-1 with TRBJ2-6; TRBD1 matches 11 bases. V shed 5 bases, J shed 3 bases, and the junction held 6 bases outside the gene matches. In germline, CDR1 is DFQATT, CDR2 SNEGSKA (reference sequence). This CDR3 region has 16 residues.

This clonotype was seen at least ten times. J is TRBJ1-1 and V is TRBV29-1; 7 bases match TRBD1. Germline-derived CDR1 and CDR2 are SQVTM and ANQGSEA. The V gene end was trimmed by 5 bases and the J gene end by 3 bases; junction bases not matched to a gene: 3. The CDR3 covers 12 residues. CDR3 amino acids: CSVSDRDTEAFF. CDR3 bases: TGCAGCGTTTCAGACAGGGACACTGAAGCTTTCTTT. Full variable domain (remainder filled in from reference TRBV29-1 and TRBJ1-1): SAVISQKPSRDICQRGTSLTIQCQVDSQVTMMFWYRQQPGQSLTLIATANQGSEATYESGFVIDKFPISRPNLTFSTLTVSNMSPEDSSIYLCSVSDRDTEAFFGQGTRLTVV.

The V and J genes are TRBV5-1 and TRBJ2-1; D is undetermined. This CDR3 has 14 residues. V lost 5 bases, J lost 7 bases, and 16 bases lay in between. Germline-derived CDR1 and CDR2 are SGHRS and YFSETQ. CDR3 in amino acids: CASRFGWVGNEQFF. CDR3 DNA sequence: TGCGCCAGCAGATTTGGCTGGGTCGGAAATGAGCAGTTCTTC.

This clonotype was detected many times. This chain uses TRBV9 with TRBJ1-2; the match to TRBD1 covers 10 bases. The germline gives CDR1 SGDLS, CDR2 YYNGEE. V gave up 0 bases and J gave up 9 bases; unmatched junction bases: 2. The CDR3 is made up of 13 amino acids. The DNA of the CDR3 is TGTGCCAGCAGCGTAGGACAGGGGGCTCGCTACACCTTC. This sequence encodes CASSVGQGARYTF.

This clonotype occurred many times. The chain uses TRBV20-1 and TRBJ2-1; the D is unclear. This CDR3 has 11 amino acids. Germline CDR1 is DFQATT and CDR2 is SNEGSKA (reference sequence). V lost 6 bases and J 3 bases, leaving 6 bases between the germline ends. As DNA, the CDR3 is TGCAGTGCCGACTTCTACAATGAGCAGTTCTTC. It specifies CSADFYNEQFF.

This clonotype was picked up many times. The chain has TRBV29-1 and TRBJ1-2; no reliable D call. The CDR3 contains 15 residues. V shed 6 bases and J shed 0 bases, with 17 bases lying between them. Germline values: CDR1 SQVTM, CDR2 ANQGSEA. CDR3 sequence (DNA): TGCAGCGTCGCTCAGGTGAAAGCTGCTAACTATGGCTACACCTTC. It encodes CSVAQVKAANYGYTF. The full variable domain, completed using reference TRBV29-1 and TRBJ1-2, is SAVISQKPSRDICQRGTSLTIQCQVDSQVTMMFWYRQQPGQSLTLIATANQGSEATYESGFVIDKFPISRPNLTFSTLTVSNMSPEDSSIYLCSVAQVKAANYGYTFGSGTRLTVV.

The genes are TRBV6-6 and TRBJ1-2; D remains ambiguous. Germline CDR1 MNHNY, CDR2 SVGAGI (reference sequence). CDR3 length: 14 amino acids. The V end lost 1 base, the J end lost 2 bases, and 8 bases lay between the germline ends. This CDR3 is CASSYFPSNYGYTF. CDR3 DNA: TGTGCCAGCAGTTACTTCCCTTCAAACTATGGCTACACCTTC.

This clonotype was counted ten times or more. J is TRBJ2-3 and V is TRBV6-4; possible D gene TRBD2, 5 bases. The CDR3 is made up of 13 amino acids. V gave up 4 bases and J gave up 0 bases, with 5 bases separating them. The V gene's germline CDR1 is MRHNA and CDR2 SNTAGT. The CDR3 sequence is CASSGGSTDTQYF. For the CDR3, the DNA is TGTGCCAGCAGTGGCGGGAGCACAGATACGCAGTATTTT.

This clonotype has more than one count but fewer than ten. The J gene is TRBJ2-4, the V gene TRBV29-1; TRBD2 aligns across 8 bases. CDR1 is SQVTM and CDR2 is ANQGSEA in the germline V gene. This CDR3 has 14 residues. V lost 5 bases and J lost 5; bases outside the gene matches: 8. The CDR3 DNA follows: TGCAGCGTTTGGGCGGGAGGAGTGCAAAACATTCAGTACTTC. It specifies CSVWAGGVQNIQYF.

This clonotype showed up many times. The V gene is TRBV7-6, the J gene TRBJ2-1; 10 bases line up with TRBD2. The J segment lost 5 bases and the V segment lost 2 bases, leaving 3 bases of the junction unmatched. The germline V gene has CDR1 SGHVS and CDR2 FNYEAQ. This CDR3 contains 15 residues. The CDR3 loop is CASSLSLAGNNEQFF. The CDR3 nucleotides read TGTGCCAGCAGCTTATCACTAGCGGGAAACAATGAGCAGTTCTTC.

The sample holds many counts of this clonotype. A junction boundary mismatches the germline segment, possibly from a read error. V gene TRBV10-3 combines with J gene TRBJ2-1; 7 bases align to TRBD1. CDR3 length: 13 amino acids. Germline CDR1 ENHRY, CDR2 SYGVKD. The CDR3 spells CAISELGQNAQFF. CDR3 bases: TGTGCCATCAGTGAGTTGGGACAGAATGCGCAGTTCTTC.

This clonotype was seen at least ten times. The chain is built from TRBV27 and TRBJ2-1, with D possibly matching TRBD2 (5 bases). The CDR3 runs 13 residues. V lost 3 bases and J lost 8, with 11 bases in between. Germline CDR1 is MNHEY and CDR2 is SMNVEV (reference sequence). The CDR3 nucleotides read TGTGCCAGCAGTTTCGGAGGTGTCGATGAGCAGTTCTTC. Translated: CASSFGGVDEQFF.